The 14 T cell receptor beta chains reported below all come from one sample, sequenced in a study of OX40 agonist ivuxolimab in advanced cancers. The library was obtained by the immunoSEQ multiplex PCR assay. TCRdb took this table from immuneACCESS and kept in-frame rearrangements with V and J called. Such tables lack part of the clones; where checked against another copy, unresolved V genes explain under half of the gap, and the rest is unexplained. The sample has more than 60,000 clones on record, 85% of them singletons. 0.5% to 0.8% of the sample rests with the top ten. The input for sequencing was CD4+ or CD8+ T cells sorted from blood, taken in a trial of the OX40 agonist ivuxolimab. The receptor set was obtained from an adult with an advanced solid tumor such as melanoma, head and neck, liver or kidney cancer.

This sequence joins TRBV5-6 and TRBJ1-6, with a weak D call TRBD1 (5 bases). There are 15 residues in the CDR3. The germline CDR1 and CDR2 sequences are SGHDT and YYEEEE. V lost 0 bases to trimming and J lost 5 bases, with 9 bases between them. CDR3 in DNA: TGTGCCAGCAGCTTGGGCGGACACCATAATTCACCCCTCCACTTT. It encodes CASSLGGHHNSPLHF.

The chain links TRBV6-6 to TRBJ1-2, with TRBD1 matching over 7 bases. Germline CDR1 and CDR2: MNHNY and SVGAGI (reference sequence). The CDR3 runs 13 residues. The ends lost 6 bases at V and 7 bases at J; junction bases unmatched: 8. The CDR3 is CASSNTGVTGYTF. CDR3 bases: TGTGCCAGCAGCAACACAGGGGTCACTGGCTACACCTTC.

The V gene is TRBV6-6, the J gene TRBJ1-1; D may be TRBD1 (5 bases). V lost 6 bases, J lost 0 bases, and 8 bases lay in between. This CDR3 is built from 13 residues. Germline assignment: CDR1 MNHNY and CDR2 SVGAGI (reference sequence). CDR3 DNA: TGTGCCAGCAGGACAGACCTGAACACTGAAGCTTTCTTT. It specifies CASRTDLNTEAFF.

This clone has more than one count but fewer than ten. V and J are TRBV12-5 and TRBJ1-5; D is possibly TRBD1 (5 bases). The CDR3 has 17 residues. CDR1 and CDR2 (germline): LGHNT, FRNRAP. The V gene lost 5 bases and the J gene lost 7 bases, with 24 bases spanning the gap. CDR3 amino acids: CASGHIDLTDWGQPQHF. The CDR3 coding sequence is TGTGCTAGTGGTCACATAGACCTGACGGATTGGGGGCAGCCCCAGCATTTT.

V and J are TRBV7-8 and TRBJ2-5, with 9 bases lining up with TRBD1. The J call could be wrong; TRBJ2-7 is a better fit for the DNA end. The CDR3 runs to 16 residues. Germline CDR1 is SGHVS and CDR2 is FQNEAQ. CDR3 nucleotide sequence: TGTGCCAGCAGCTCTTTCCGGGACAGGGTGCTTTACGAGCAGTACTTC. Translated, it gives CASSSFRDRVLYEQYF.

The chain uses TRBV11-2 and TRBJ2-1; D may be TRBD2 (5 bases). The ends were cut back, 1 base at V and 0 bases at J, with 7 bases in the middle. Germline-derived CDR1 and CDR2 are SGHAT and FQNNGV. The length of the CDR3 is 15 residues. The CDR3 sequence is CASSLAGSSYNEQFF. CDR3 nucleotide sequence: TGTGCCAGCAGCTTAGCGGGAAGCTCCTACAATGAGCAGTTCTTC.

This chain uses TRBV9 with TRBJ2-5, with 16 bases matching TRBD2. CDR1 and CDR2 from the germline V gene are SGDLS and YYNGEE. The V gene end was trimmed by 0 bases and the J gene end by 2 bases; junction bases not matched to a gene: 4. The CDR3 runs 18 residues. CDR3 nucleotides: TGTGCCAGCAGCGTAGGAGGGACTAGCGGGGGGGATCAAGAGACCCAGTACTTC. The encoded protein is CASSVGGTSGGDQETQYF.

The chain uses TRBV9 and TRBJ1-2; D gene uncertain. CDR1 and CDR2 (germline): SGDLS, YYNGEE. V was clipped by 4 bases and J by 2 bases, with 12 bases between them. The CDR3 is made up of 14 amino acids. For the CDR3, the DNA is TGTGCCAGCAGCATTAGAGACGGGAACTATGGCTACACCTTC. Its protein is CASSIRDGNYGYTF.

The rearrangement joins TRBV4-2 to TRBJ1-4, with unresolved D. This CDR3 spans 17 amino acids. Between the trimmed V and J ends, which lost 0 bases and 0 bases, there was a span of 11 bases. Germline CDR1 reads LGHNA; CDR2 reads YNFKEQ. CDR3 DNA sequence: TGTGCCAGCAGCCAAGATAGAGGTGCAGCAACTAATGAAAAACTGTTTTTT. Translated: CASSQDRGAATNEKLFF.

For this clone: This sample also contains other DNA sequences that code for the same CDR3. V is TRBV6-5 and J is TRBJ1-1, with 7 bases matching TRBD1. The germline V gene encodes CDR1 MNHEY and CDR2 SVGAGI. J lost 4 bases, V lost 2 bases, and 1 base had no gene match. This CDR3 contains 13 residues. CDR3 nucleotide sequence: TGTGCCAGCAGTTACCAGGGGGGCACTGAAGCTTTCTTT. It translates to CASSYQGGTEAFF.

This chain links TRBV5-4 with TRBJ2-5, with D unresolved. Deletions cut 1 base from V and 2 bases from J, with 9 bases between. The germline V gene encodes CDR1 SGHNT and CDR2 YYREEE (reference sequence). The CDR3 extends over 14 amino acids. CDR3 protein: CASSLSLRQETQYF. Written as DNA, the CDR3 is TGTGCCAGCAGCTTGAGTCTACGGCAAGAGACCCAGTACTTC. Together with reference TRBV5-4 and TRBJ2-5, the CDR3 gives the full variable domain: ETGVTQSPTHLIKTRGQQVTLRCSSQSGHNTVSWYQQALGQGPQFIFQYYREEENGRGNFPPRFSGLQFPNYSSELNVNALELDDSALYLCASSLSLRQETQYFGPGTRLLVL.

The rearrangement links TRBV9 to TRBJ2-1, with 10 bases lining up with TRBD2. The V segment lost 1 base and the J segment 5 bases; nucleotides outside the gene matches: 3. The CDR3 is made up of 15 amino acids. Germline V gene sequence: CDR1 SGDLS, CDR2 YYNGEE. The CDR3 DNA reads as TGTGCCAGCAGCGTAAGCGGGGGGGGAAACAATGAGCAGTTCTTC. It translates to CASSVSGGGNNEQFF.

This rearrangement joins TRBV6-5 to TRBJ2-7, with 7 nucleotides matching TRBD1. The CDR3 is made up of 15 amino acids. Trimming took 5 bases from V and 0 from J; bases not matched to a gene: 7. The germline gives CDR1 MNHEY, CDR2 SVGAGI. The CDR3 reads CASSPPGTASYEQYF. The CDR3 region has the DNA TGTGCCAGCAGTCCCCCCGGGACAGCCTCCTACGAGCAGTACTTC.

This chain connects TRBV9 to TRBJ2-1; D may be TRBD2 (6 bases). The CDR3 sequence is 15 residues long. V lost 4 bases to trimming and J lost 3 bases, with 14 bases between them. Looked up from germline, CDR1 is SGDLS and CDR2 is YYNGEE. The CDR3 nucleotides read TGTGCCAGCAGCCTAAATAGCGGAAACTACAATGAGCAGTTCTTC. Translated: CASSLNSGNYNEQFF.